This T cell receptor beta chain came from a study of CD8 T cells in Susac syndrome. Fulfillment of recently defined diagnostic criteria for definite or probable disease was shown by the patients with Susac syndrome. TEMRA cells were FACS-enriched, unlike CD8+ and CD4+ T cells, which were negatively isolated. CDR3 length: 15 amino acids. Germline V gene lookup returns CDR1 SGHRS and CDR2 YFSETQ. Trimming shortened V by 5 bases and J by 1 base, and 12 bases separated the two germline ends. RNA, at roughly 0.45 to 1 ug, was reverse transcribed with random hexamers. TCRdb processed the immunoSEQ multiplex PCR reads anew with MiXCR; each CDR3 protein has one entry. The repertoire holds 200,000 or so distinct CDR3 sequences, with approximately 96% as singletons.

V and J are TRBV5-1 and TRBJ2-2; perhaps TRBD1 as D (5 bases). Specimen: CD4+ T cells from PBMCs. This sequence originates from a human donor with Susac syndrome. The CDR3 nucleotides read TGCGCCAGCAGTGAGATACAGGTGAACACCGGGGAGCTGTTTTTT. Protein sequence: CASSEIQVNTGELFF.